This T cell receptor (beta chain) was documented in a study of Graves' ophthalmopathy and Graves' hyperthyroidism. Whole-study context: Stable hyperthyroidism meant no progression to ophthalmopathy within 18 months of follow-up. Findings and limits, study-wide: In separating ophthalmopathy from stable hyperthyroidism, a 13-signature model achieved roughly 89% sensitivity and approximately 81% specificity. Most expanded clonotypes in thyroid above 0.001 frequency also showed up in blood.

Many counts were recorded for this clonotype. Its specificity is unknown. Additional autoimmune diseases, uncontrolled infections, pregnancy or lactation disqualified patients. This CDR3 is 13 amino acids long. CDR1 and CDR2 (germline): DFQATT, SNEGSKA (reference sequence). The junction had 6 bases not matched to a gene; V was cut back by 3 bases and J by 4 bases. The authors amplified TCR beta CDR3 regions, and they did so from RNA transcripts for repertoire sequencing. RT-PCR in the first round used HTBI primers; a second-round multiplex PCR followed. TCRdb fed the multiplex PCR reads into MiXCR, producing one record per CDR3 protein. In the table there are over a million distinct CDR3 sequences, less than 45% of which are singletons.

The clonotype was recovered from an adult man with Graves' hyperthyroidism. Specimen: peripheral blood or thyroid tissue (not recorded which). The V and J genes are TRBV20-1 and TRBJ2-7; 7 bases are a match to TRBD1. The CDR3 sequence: CSASEAGGYEQYF. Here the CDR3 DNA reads TGCAGTGCTAGTGAGGCAGGGGGTTACGAGCAGTACTTC.